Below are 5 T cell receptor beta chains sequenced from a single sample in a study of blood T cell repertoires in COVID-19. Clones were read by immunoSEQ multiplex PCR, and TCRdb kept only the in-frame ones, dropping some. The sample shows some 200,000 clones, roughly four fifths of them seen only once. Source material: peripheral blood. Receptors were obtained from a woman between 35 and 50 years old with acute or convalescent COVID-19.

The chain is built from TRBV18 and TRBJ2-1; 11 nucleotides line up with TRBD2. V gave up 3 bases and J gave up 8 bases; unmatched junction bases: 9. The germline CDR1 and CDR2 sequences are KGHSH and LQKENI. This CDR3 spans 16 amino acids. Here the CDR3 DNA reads TGTGCCAGCTCACCCCTTAGCGGGAGGGCTATATATGAGCAGTTCTTC. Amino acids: CASSPLSGRAIYEQFF.

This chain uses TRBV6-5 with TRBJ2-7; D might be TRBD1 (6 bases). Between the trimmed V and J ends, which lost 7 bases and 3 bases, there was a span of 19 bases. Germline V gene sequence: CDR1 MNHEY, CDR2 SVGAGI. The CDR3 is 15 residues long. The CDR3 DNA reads TGTGCCAGCATTAAGGTGTGGGACACCAACTACGAGCAGTACTTC. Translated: CASIKVWDTNYEQYF.

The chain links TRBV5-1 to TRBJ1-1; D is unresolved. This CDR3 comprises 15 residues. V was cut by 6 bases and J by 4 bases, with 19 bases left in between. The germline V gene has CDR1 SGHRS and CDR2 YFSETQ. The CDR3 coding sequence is TGCGCCAGCACCTCTACCTCGGGAGATTTCACTGAAGCTTTCTTT. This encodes CASTSTSGDFTEAFF.

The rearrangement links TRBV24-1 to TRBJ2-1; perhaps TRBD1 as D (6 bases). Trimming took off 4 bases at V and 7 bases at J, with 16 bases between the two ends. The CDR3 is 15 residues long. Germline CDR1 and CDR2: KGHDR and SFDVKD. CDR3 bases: TGTGCCACCAGTGACCCCTCGAGACAGGAGAATGAGCAGTTCTTC. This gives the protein CATSDPSRQENEQFF.

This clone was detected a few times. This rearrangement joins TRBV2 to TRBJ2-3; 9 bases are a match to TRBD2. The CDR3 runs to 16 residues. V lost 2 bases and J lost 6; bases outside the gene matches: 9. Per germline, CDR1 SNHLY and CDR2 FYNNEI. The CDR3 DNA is TGTGCCAGCAGTGAATTTCTAGCGGGGATTCGGGATACGCAGTATTTT. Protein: CASSEFLAGIRDTQYF.